These T cell receptor beta chains were read from a single sample in a study of beta chain features in type 1 diabetes. Sequenced by immunoSEQ multiplex PCR; TCRdb stores in-frame clones only, minus some. The data contain under 550,000 clones, over 10% of them singletons. The material sequenced was naive CD4+ T cells from blood. The receptors derive from a woman between 18 and 29 years old in good health. Each CDR3 is given with its conserved first and last residue. The D gene is left open where the match is weak. Some rows mark clone size as missing; the rest say once, few, many or name a class of expanded clone.

d_gene: .
abundance: .
j_gene: TRBJ2-2
v_gene: TRBV18
CDR3aa: CASSPWTVAGELFF
CDR3nt: TGTGCCAGCTCACCATGGACAGTCGCCGGGGAGCTGTTTTTT

d_gene: .
abundance: .
j_gene: TRBJ2-3
v_gene: TRBV29-1
CDR3aa: CSVEKGTDTQYF
CDR3nt: TGCAGCGTTGAGAAGGGGACAGATACGCAGTATTTT

d_gene: TRBD1
abundance: few
j_gene: TRBJ2-5
v_gene: TRBV7-3
CDR3aa: CASSPSGGRETQYF
CDR3nt: TGTGCCAGCAGCCCATCAGGGGGCAGAGAGACCCAGTACTTC

d_gene: TRBD2
abundance: few
j_gene: TRBJ2-1
v_gene: TRBV29-1
CDR3aa: CSVEDFGTSGGTPSYNEQFF
CDR3nt: TGCAGCGTTGAAGATTTTGGGACTAGCGGGGGCACCCCCTCCTACAATGAGCAGTTCTTC

d_gene: .
abundance: .
j_gene: TRBJ2-1
v_gene: TRBV5-6
CDR3aa: CASSRGFNEQFF
CDR3nt: TGTGCCAGCAGCCGGGGATTCAATGAGCAGTTCTTC

d_gene: .
abundance: few
j_gene: TRBJ1-2
v_gene: TRBV30
CDR3aa: CAWNSPVERDGYTF
CDR3nt: TGTGCCTGGAATTCCCCGGTGGAACGAGATGGCTACACCTTC

d_gene: .
abundance: few
j_gene: TRBJ1-2
v_gene: TRBV27
CDR3aa: CASSLSGIGGYTF
CDR3nt: TGTGCCAGCAGTTTATCCGGGATTGGTGGCTACACCTTC

d_gene: .
abundance: .
j_gene: TRBJ2-3
v_gene: TRBV5-1
CDR3aa: CASSFSGTSDTQYF
CDR3nt: TGCGCCAGCAGCTTTTCCGGGACCTCAGATACGCAGTATTTT

d_gene: .
abundance: few
j_gene: TRBJ2-5
v_gene: TRBV5-6
CDR3aa: CASSLATSETQYF
CDR3nt: TGTGCCAGCAGCTTGGCCACCTCGGAGACCCAGTACTTC

d_gene: .
abundance: few
j_gene: TRBJ2-6
v_gene: TRBV16
CDR3aa: CASLGSGANVLTF
CDR3nt: TGTGCCAGCCTGGGGTCTGGGGCCAACGTCCTGACTTTC

d_gene: .
abundance: many
j_gene: TRBJ1-2
v_gene: TRBV29-1
CDR3aa: CSFQDHGYTF
CDR3nt: TGCAGCTTTCAGGATCATGGCTACACCTTC

d_gene: TRBD2
abundance: many
j_gene: TRBJ2-7
v_gene: TRBV30
CDR3aa: CAWSHGLAGPRLGEQYF
CDR3nt: TGTGCCTGGAGTCACGGACTAGCGGGACCCCGGTTGGGGGAGCAGTACTTC

d_gene: .
abundance: few
j_gene: TRBJ2-7
v_gene: TRBV4-2
CDR3aa: CASSQAGYEQYF
CDR3nt: TGTGCCAGCAGCCAAGCTGGCTACGAGCAGTACTTC

d_gene: .
abundance: .
j_gene: TRBJ2-5
v_gene: TRBV6-6
CDR3aa: CASSYSSGTQYF
CDR3nt: TGTGCCAGCAGTTACTCAAGCGGGACCCAGTACTTC

d_gene: .
abundance: few
j_gene: TRBJ2-2
v_gene: TRBV30
CDR3aa: CAWRWTAPNTGELFF
CDR3nt: TGTGCCTGGCGATGGACAGCCCCGAACACCGGGGAGCTGTTTTTT

d_gene: .
abundance: .
j_gene: TRBJ1-1
v_gene: TRBV5-6
CDR3aa: CASRLLNTEAFF
CDR3nt: TGTGCCAGCAGGTTGTTGAACACTGAAGCTTTCTTT

d_gene: TRBD1
abundance: .
j_gene: TRBJ2-2
v_gene: TRBV11-1
CDR3aa: CASTRTGNTGELFF
CDR3nt: TGTGCCAGCACCCGGACAGGGAACACCGGGGAGCTGTTTTTT

d_gene: TRBD2
abundance: few
j_gene: TRBJ2-7
v_gene: TRBV4-3
CDR3aa: CASSQRLADYEQYF
CDR3nt: TGCGCCAGCAGCCAACGACTAGCGGACTACGAGCAGTACTTC

d_gene: .
abundance: many
j_gene: TRBJ2-1
v_gene: TRBV15
CDR3aa: CATSKWDRDNEQFF
CDR3nt: TGTGCCACCAGCAAGTGGGACCGGGACAATGAGCAGTTCTTC

d_gene: .
abundance: .
j_gene: TRBJ1-2
v_gene: TRBV5-1
CDR3aa: CASSFGGLDYGYTF
CDR3nt: TGCGCCAGCAGCTTTGGAGGGTTGGACTATGGCTACACCTTC

d_gene: .
abundance: .
j_gene: TRBJ1-3
v_gene: TRBV7-9
CDR3aa: CASSLEGRTIYF
CDR3nt: TGTGCCAGCAGCTTAGAGGGGAGGACCATATATTTT

d_gene: .
abundance: .
j_gene: TRBJ2-1
v_gene: TRBV7-2
CDR3aa: CASSLVDEQFF
CDR3nt: TGTGCCAGCAGCTTAGTTGATGAGCAGTTCTTC

d_gene: .
abundance: few
j_gene: TRBJ2-1
v_gene: TRBV30
CDR3aa: CAWSRSNEQFF
CDR3nt: TGTGCCTGGAGTCGGAGCAATGAGCAGTTCTTC

d_gene: .
abundance: .
j_gene: TRBJ2-3
v_gene: TRBV7-9
CDR3aa: CASSLTASRSDTQYF
CDR3nt: TGTGCCAGCAGCTTAACGGCTAGCCGGTCAGATACGCAGTATTTT

d_gene: .
abundance: .
j_gene: TRBJ2-1
v_gene: TRBV2
CDR3aa: CASRATLFSYNEQFF
CDR3nt: TGTGCCAGCAGAGCAACTTTGTTCTCCTACAATGAGCAGTTCTTC

d_gene: TRBD1
abundance: few
j_gene: TRBJ1-1
v_gene: TRBV29-1
CDR3aa: CSVSQGAGTEAFF
CDR3nt: TGCAGCGTTTCTCAGGGGGCTGGGACTGAAGCTTTCTTT

d_gene: .
abundance: few
j_gene: TRBJ2-1
v_gene: TRBV7-3
CDR3aa: CASSARGRGEQFF
CDR3nt: TGTGCCAGCAGCGCCAGGGGACGTGGTGAGCAGTTCTTC

d_gene: .
abundance: .
j_gene: TRBJ1-4
v_gene: TRBV29-1
CDR3aa: CSPNLGDEKLFF
CDR3nt: TGCAGCCCCAATCTGGGGGATGAAAAACTGTTTTTT

d_gene: .
abundance: few
j_gene: TRBJ2-1
v_gene: TRBV2
CDR3aa: CASSGQSDEQFF
CDR3nt: TGTGCCAGCAGCGGACAGTCGGATGAGCAGTTCTTC

d_gene: .
abundance: few
j_gene: TRBJ2-4
v_gene: TRBV6-6
CDR3aa: CASSQAGALAKNIQYF
CDR3nt: TGTGCCAGCAGTCAGGCGGGGGCCCTAGCCAAAAACATTCAGTACTTC

d_gene: .
abundance: few
j_gene: TRBJ2-5
v_gene: TRBV5-4
CDR3aa: CASSLGRVVGETQYF
CDR3nt: TGTGCCAGCAGCTTGGGCCGAGTTGTGGGAGAGACCCAGTACTTC

d_gene: .
abundance: few
j_gene: TRBJ1-2
v_gene: TRBV10-3
CDR3aa: CAISDPPGYGYTF
CDR3nt: TGTGCCATCAGCGACCCCCCCGGGTATGGCTACACCTTC

d_gene: .
abundance: .
j_gene: TRBJ1-1
v_gene: TRBV7-2
CDR3aa: CASSWTVNTEAFF
CDR3nt: TGTGCCAGCAGCTGGACAGTAAACACTGAAGCTTTCTTT

d_gene: .
abundance: few
j_gene: TRBJ1-1
v_gene: TRBV2
CDR3aa: CASSPGPNTEAFF
CDR3nt: TGTGCCAGCAGTCCAGGCCCGAACACTGAAGCTTTCTTT

d_gene: .
abundance: many
j_gene: TRBJ2-7
v_gene: TRBV29-1
CDR3aa: CSVGRKRGATYEQYF
CDR3nt: TGCAGCGTTGGGAGGAAACGAGGAGCCACCTACGAGCAGTACTTC

d_gene: .
abundance: few
j_gene: TRBJ1-4
v_gene: TRBV27
CDR3aa: CATGRANEKLFF
CDR3nt: TGTGCAACGGGGCGGGCAAATGAAAAACTGTTTTTT

d_gene: .
abundance: .
j_gene: TRBJ1-4
v_gene: TRBV7-2
CDR3aa: CASSLALNYNEKLFF
CDR3nt: TGTGCCAGCAGCTTAGCGCTAAACTATAATGAAAAACTGTTTTTT

d_gene: .
abundance: few
j_gene: TRBJ2-3
v_gene: TRBV6-1
CDR3aa: CASSWGPSTDTQYF
CDR3nt: TGTGCCAGCAGTTGGGGCCCTAGCACAGATACGCAGTATTTT

d_gene: TRBD2
abundance: few
j_gene: TRBJ2-7
v_gene: TRBV28
CDR3aa: CASRPLRLAVSHEQYF
CDR3nt: TGTGCCAGCAGGCCCCTTAGACTAGCGGTCTCCCACGAGCAGTACTTC

d_gene: .
abundance: .
j_gene: TRBJ1-6
v_gene: TRBV6-6
CDR3aa: CASSRTMGYSPLHF
CDR3nt: TGTGCCAGCAGCAGGACCATGGGGTATTCACCCCTCCACTTT

d_gene: TRBD1
abundance: few
j_gene: TRBJ1-5
v_gene: TRBV28
CDR3aa: CASRSTGEGWDQPQHF
CDR3nt: TGTGCCAGCAGGTCCACAGGGGAGGGTTGGGATCAGCCCCAGCATTTT

d_gene: .
abundance: .
j_gene: TRBJ2-3
v_gene: TRBV7-9
CDR3aa: CASSLGMSTDTQYF
CDR3nt: TGTGCCAGCAGCTTAGGCATGAGCACAGATACGCAGTATTTT

d_gene: TRBD2
abundance: .
j_gene: TRBJ2-1
v_gene: TRBV15
CDR3aa: CATRLGLADYNEQFF
CDR3nt: TGTGCCACCAGATTGGGGCTAGCGGACTACAATGAGCAGTTCTTC

d_gene: .
abundance: .
j_gene: TRBJ2-2
v_gene: TRBV29-1
CDR3aa: CSVDSRGPTGELFF
CDR3nt: TGCAGCGTTGACAGTAGAGGTCCGACCGGGGAGCTGTTTTTT

d_gene: TRBD1
abundance: .
j_gene: TRBJ2-1
v_gene: TRBV29-1
CDR3aa: CSVARDSNEQFF
CDR3nt: TGCAGCGTTGCCCGGGACAGCAATGAGCAGTTCTTC

d_gene: TRBD1
abundance: few
j_gene: TRBJ1-1
v_gene: TRBV7-2
CDR3aa: CASTGGTVNTEAFF
CDR3nt: TGTGCCAGCACGGGAGGGACAGTGAACACTGAAGCTTTCTTT

d_gene: .
abundance: few
j_gene: TRBJ2-3
v_gene: TRBV15
CDR3aa: CATSRSTRTTRLNTQYF
CDR3nt: TGTGCCACCAGCAGATCTACTCGGACTACCCGTTTGAATACGCAGTATTTT

d_gene: .
abundance: .
j_gene: TRBJ2-5
v_gene: TRBV5-8
CDR3aa: CASSFRETQYF
CDR3nt: TGTGCCAGCAGCTTCCGGGAGACCCAGTACTTC

d_gene: .
abundance: .
j_gene: TRBJ2-2
v_gene: TRBV18
CDR3aa: CASSPEGELFF
CDR3nt: TGTGCCAGCTCACCGGAGGGGGAGCTGTTTTTT

d_gene: .
abundance: few
j_gene: TRBJ2-5
v_gene: TRBV9
CDR3aa: CASSVASYQETQYF
CDR3nt: TGTGCCAGCAGCGTAGCCAGTTACCAAGAGACCCAGTACTTC

d_gene: .
abundance: .
j_gene: TRBJ2-3
v_gene: TRBV10-3
CDR3aa: CAISVQLAGGTSTDTQYF
CDR3nt: TGTGCCATCAGTGTACAACTAGCTGGGGGGACTAGCACAGATACGCAGTATTTT

d_gene: .
abundance: .
j_gene: TRBJ1-4
v_gene: TRBV4-3
CDR3aa: CASSQDRGEKLFF
CDR3nt: TGCGCCAGCAGCCAAGATCGCGGGGAAAAACTGTTTTTT

d_gene: .
abundance: few
j_gene: TRBJ1-2
v_gene: TRBV4-3
CDR3aa: CASSQDVGNYGYTF
CDR3nt: TGCGCCAGCAGCCAAGATGTAGGGAACTATGGCTACACCTTC

d_gene: TRBD1
abundance: .
j_gene: TRBJ2-3
v_gene: TRBV6-5
CDR3aa: CASRSVDRADTQYF
CDR3nt: TGTGCCAGCAGGAGTGTGGACAGGGCAGATACGCAGTATTTT

d_gene: TRBD2
abundance: .
j_gene: TRBJ2-5
v_gene: TRBV7-9
CDR3aa: CASRHSMGGETQYF
CDR3nt: TGTGCCAGCAGACACAGTATGGGGGGGGAGACCCAGTACTTC

d_gene: .
abundance: .
j_gene: TRBJ2-1
v_gene: TRBV7-9
CDR3aa: CASSLTASSYNEQFF
CDR3nt: TGTGCCAGCAGCTTAACGGCAAGCTCCTACAATGAGCAGTTCTTC